The rows below give T cell receptor beta chains drawn from one sample of a study of cytomegalovirus exposure and HLA in healthy donors. TCRdb's copy holds only in-frame clones and misses some; the assay was immunoSEQ multiplex PCR. Of about 140,000 clones in the sample, more than 75% were seen once. Sequencing was carried out using PBMCs. The receptors stem from a female donor in good health and CMV-seronegative. The CDR3 runs from the conserved cysteine through the conserved F or W. D genes are given only for firm matches. A row's size may be missing; if present it is once, few, many or a size class.

CSARFNEQYF	TGCAGTGCTAGGTTTAACGAGCAGTACTTC	-	-	TRBJ2-7	TRBV20-1
CASTSKWTGTYEQYF	TGCGCCAGCACCTCAAAATGGACAGGTACCTACGAGCAGTACTTC	-	TRBD1	TRBJ2-7	TRBV23-1
CASSPRYETQYF	TGTGCCAGCAGCCCCAGGTACGAGACCCAGTACTTC	-	-	TRBJ2-5	TRBV2
CASSFTGTGPYSNQPQHF	TGTGCCAGCAGCTTCACCGGGACAGGTCCCTATAGCAATCAGCCCCAGCATTTT	-	TRBD1	TRBJ1-5	TRBV5-6
CASSLGTGGFETQYF	TGTGCCAGCAGTTTGGGGACAGGGGGCTTTGAGACCCAGTACTTC	-	TRBD1	TRBJ2-5	TRBV28
CASSSRAGDSYEQYF	TGTGCCAGCAGCTCGCGAGCGGGGGACTCCTACGAGCAGTACTTC	-	TRBD2	TRBJ2-7	TRBV6-4
CASEGVRGETQYF	TGCGCCAGCGAAGGAGTGCGAGGGGAGACCCAGTACTTC	-	-	TRBJ2-5	TRBV10-1
CASSYRQDTEAFF	TGTGCCAGCAGTTACCGACAAGACACTGAAGCTTTCTTT	few	-	TRBJ1-1	TRBV6-5
CASSPTGSPYEQYF	TGTGCCAGCAGCCCTACAGGGTCCCCGTACGAGCAGTACTTC	-	-	TRBJ2-7	TRBV7-9
CASSEGGFTDTQYF	TGTGCCAGCAGTGAAGGCGGATTCACAGATACGCAGTATTTT	-	-	TRBJ2-3	TRBV6-1
CASRELGEQYF	TGTGCCAGTAGGGAACTAGGCGAGCAGTACTTC	-	-	TRBJ2-7	TRBV27
CASSLSHGNRVYTF	TGTGCCAGCAGTTTATCCCACGGTAATCGAGTGTACACCTTC	-	-	TRBJ1-2	TRBV27
CASSPMSRGRWGYTF	TGTGCCAGCAGCCCCATGAGCAGGGGGCGATGGGGCTACACCTTC	-	TRBD1	TRBJ1-2	TRBV5-6
CASSRSGTHFSLHF	TGTGCCAGCAGCCGATCCGGGACACATTTCTCCCTCCACTTT	-	-	TRBJ1-6	TRBV14
CASSVEGRTTASYTF	TGTGCCAGCAGCGTGGAGGGACGGACTACTGCTAGCTACACCTTC	-	-	TRBJ1-2	TRBV9
CASSVTSTDTQYF	TGTGCCAGCAGTGTAACAAGCACAGATACGCAGTATTTT	-	-	TRBJ2-3	TRBV28
CASRPTGGAGYTF	TGTGCCAGTAGACCAACAGGGGGCGCGGGCTACACCTTC	-	TRBD1	TRBJ1-2	TRBV19
CASSSSMAGGGYTF	TGTGCCAGCAGCAGCTCCATGGCCGGCGGAGGCTACACCTTC	-	-	TRBJ1-2	TRBV7-9
CASSFRTGVYNEQFF	TGCGCCAGCAGCTTCCGGACAGGGGTCTACAATGAGCAGTTCTTC	-	TRBD1	TRBJ2-1	TRBV4-3
CAWSVGGDQPQHF	TGTGCCTGGAGTGTTGGCGGGGATCAGCCCCAGCATTTT	few	-	TRBJ1-5	TRBV30
CASSAETGTQYF	TGTGCCAGCAGCGCGGAGACCGGGACCCAGTACTTC	-	-	TRBJ2-5	TRBV5-6
CSVFSGTDTQYF	TGCAGCGTTTTCAGCGGTACAGATACGCAGTATTTT	-	-	TRBJ2-3	TRBV29-1
CASSPGSRVEETQYF	TGTGCCAGCAGCCCAGGGTCTAGAGTTGAAGAGACCCAGTACTTC	-	-	TRBJ2-5	TRBV9
CASSLGTPSSYEQYF	TGTGCCAGCAGTTTAGGGACACCGAGCTCCTACGAGCAGTACTTC	-	-	TRBJ2-7	TRBV27
CASEGDRSYEQYF	TGTGCCAGCGAGGGGGACCGGTCCTACGAGCAGTACTTC	-	-	TRBJ2-7	TRBV14
CASTGGSYEQYF	TGTGCCAGCACCGGGGGATCCTACGAGCAGTACTTC	-	-	TRBJ2-7	TRBV7-9
CASSRGNEQFF	TGTGCCAGCAGCCGCGGGAATGAGCAGTTCTTC	once	-	TRBJ2-1	TRBV7-9
CASSRQSGDNEQFF	TGTGCCAGCAGCCGACAGTCGGGAGACAATGAGCAGTTCTTC	-	-	TRBJ2-1	TRBV7-8
CASSPGLGVDTQYF	TGTGCCAGCAGCCCAGGACTAGGGGTTGATACGCAGTATTTT	-	TRBD2	TRBJ2-3	TRBV7-6
CASSQGQGVHEQYF	TGCGCCAGCAGCCAAGGGCAGGGGGTGCACGAGCAGTACTTC	-	TRBD1	TRBJ2-7	TRBV4-1
CASRSRGDSPLHF	TGTGCCAGCAGGTCCAGGGGTGATTCACCCCTCCACTTT	-	-	TRBJ1-6	TRBV5-8
CASREGQGTGYTF	TGTGCCAGCAGGGAGGGACAGGGGACCGGCTACACCTTC	-	TRBD1	TRBJ1-2	TRBV28
CASSPSPRGRDEQFF	TGTGCCAGCAGTCCATCACCCAGGGGGCGGGATGAGCAGTTCTTC	-	TRBD1	TRBJ2-1	TRBV27
CASSGDRGLYYEQYF	TGTGCCAGCAGTGGTGACAGGGGGCTTTACTACGAGCAGTACTTC	-	TRBD1	TRBJ2-7	TRBV7-9
CASSSRDYYNEQFF	TGCGCCAGCAGCAGCCGGGACTACTACAATGAGCAGTTCTTC	-	TRBD2	TRBJ2-1	TRBV5-1